A single sample gave rise to the 14 T cell receptor beta chains below, sequenced in a study of blood T cell repertoires in COVID-19. Here immunoSEQ multiplex PCR was the method, and the copy in TCRdb shows in-frame clones only, minus some. This sample has 250,000 to 350,000 clones, with around 87% found just once. Sequencing was carried out using PBMCs or T cells enriched from blood (not recorded which). Receptors were obtained from a woman in her 30s who had recovered from COVID-19.

As regards this clone: Germline and junction disagree at one end, which may indicate a read error. This rearrangement joins TRBV5-1 to TRBJ2-1; no definite D call. CDR3 size: 13 residues. In germline, CDR1 is SGHRS, CDR2 YFSETQ. CDR3 loop: CASSLGQYNEQFF. The CDR3 DNA sequence: TGCGCCAGCAGCTTGGGCCAATACAATGAACAGTTCTTC. Variable domain in full (rest from reference TRBV5-1 and TRBJ2-1): KAGVTQTPRYLIKTRGQQVTLSCSPISGHRSVSWYQQTPGQGLQFLFEYFSETQRNKGNFPGRFSGRQFSNSRSEMNVSTLELGDSALYLCASSLGQYNEQFFGPGTRLTVL.

V gene TRBV3-1 (or the pseudogene TRBV3-2) combines with J gene TRBJ2-1, with 7 bases that match TRBD2. Germline lookup yields CDR1 LGHDT and CDR2 YNNKEL (reference sequence). V shed 3 bases, J shed 10 bases, and the junction held 0 bases outside the gene matches. The CDR3 loop spans 11 amino acids. Here the CDR3 reads CASSHSGEQFF. CDR3 coding DNA: TGTGCCAGCAGCCATAGCGGGGAGCAGTTCTTC.

This chain joins TRBV20-1 and TRBJ1-5; 7 positions match TRBD1. The germline V gene has CDR1 DFQATT and CDR2 SNEGSKA (reference sequence). With 3 bases clipped from V and 4 bases from J, the junction kept 12 bases outside the gene matches. There are 16 residues in the CDR3. CDR3 region: CSASSLRGTANQPQHF. CDR3 DNA: TGCAGTGCTAGTAGTTTACGCGGGACAGCGAATCAGCCCCAGCATTTT.

CDR3 bases: TGTGCCAGCAGCTTTGGGACAGGGGGCTTGGGGGCTTTCTTT. Translation: CASSFGTGGLGAFF. The J gene is TRBJ1-1, the V gene TRBV13; TRBD1 matches at 12 bases. Looked up from germline, CDR1 is PRHDT and CDR2 is FYEKMQ (reference sequence). V lost 3 bases and J lost 11; bases outside the gene matches: 7. There are 14 residues in the CDR3.

With regard to this clone: Other DNA sequences from this sample encode an identical CDR3 as well. The chain recombines TRBV3-1 (or the pseudogene TRBV3-2) with TRBJ1-3, with 9 bases fitting TRBD1. This CDR3 spans 15 amino acids. Germline V gene data show CDR1 as LGHDT and CDR2 as YNNKEL (reference sequence). J gave up 2 bases and V 4 bases, and 3 bases lay outside the gene matches. The CDR3 DNA follows: TGTGCCAGCAGCCCCCGGGACAGGGCTGGAAACACCATATATTTT. Translating it yields CASSPRDRAGNTIYF.

The chain employs TRBV7-3 and TRBJ1-1; D call uncertain. Trimming removed 5 bases from V and 4 bases from J, with 17 bases in between. CDR3 length: 15 amino acids. From germline, CDR1 is SGHTA and CDR2 FQGTGA. DNA of the CDR3: TGTGCCAGCAGCCCGACCCCGGGATGGCGCACTGAAGCTTTCTTT. Its protein is CASSPTPGWRTEAFF. The full variable domain, rest sourced from reference TRBV7-3 and TRBJ1-1, is GAGVSQTPSNKVTEKGKYVELRCDPISGHTALYWYRQSLGQGPEFLIYFQGTGAADDSGLPNDRFFAVRPEGSVSTLKIQRTERGDSAVYLCASSPTPGWRTEAFFGQGTRLTVV.

The chain uses TRBV9 and TRBJ1-3; TRBD1 agrees at 7 bases. This CDR3 region has 17 residues. Germline values: CDR1 SGDLS, CDR2 YYNGEE. The V and J ends lost 4 bases and 0 bases, in that order; junction bases with no gene match: 10. CDR3 loop: CASSFRDSLYSGNTIYF. CDR3 coding DNA: TGTGCCAGCAGCTTCCGGGACAGCCTATACTCTGGAAACACCATATATTTT.

The chain uses TRBV7-2 and TRBJ1-3; 10 nucleotides align to TRBD1. The CDR3 contains 17 residues. Germline V gene lookup returns CDR1 SGHTA and CDR2 FQGNSA. Trimming removed 0 bases from V and 2 bases from J; junction bases left unmatched: 4. The CDR3 loop is CASSLAGTGVPGNTIYF. The DNA for the CDR3 is TGTGCCAGCAGCTTAGCCGGGACAGGGGTCCCTGGAAACACCATATATTTT.

The gene calls are TRBV7-9 and TRBJ1-1; 8 nucleotides agree with TRBD1. CDR3 length: 16 amino acids. Trimming removed 6 bases from V and 3 bases from J; junction bases left unmatched: 12. Germline values: CDR1 SEHNR, CDR2 FQNEAQ (reference sequence). The CDR3 DNA follows: TGTGCCAGCAGTGCCCAGGGGGCGGATCGATACACTGAAGCTTTCTTT. This encodes CASSAQGADRYTEAFF. The variable domain in full, with the rest retrieved from reference TRBV7-9 and TRBJ1-1, is DTGVSQNPRHKITKRGQNVTFRCDPISEHNRLYWYRQTLGQGPEFLTYFQNEAQLEKSRLLSDRFSAERPKGSFSTLEIQRTEQGDSAMYLCASSAQGADRYTEAFFGQGTRLTVV.

V is TRBV6-5 and J is TRBJ1-6; TRBD1 is a possible D gene (5 bases). CDR3 length: 14 amino acids. Germline loops: CDR1 MNHEY, CDR2 SVGAGI. V gave up 4 bases and J gave up 9 bases, with 13 bases separating them. CDR3 nucleotides: TGTGCCAGCAGTTCGGGCCGGGACTCTTCACCCCTCCACTTT. Its protein product is CASSSGRDSSPLHF.

The V and J genes are TRBV4-3 and TRBJ2-7, with D possibly matching TRBD1 (5 bases). V lost 0 bases and J lost 0, with 9 bases in between. The CDR3 totals 15 residues. Looked up from germline, CDR1 is LGHNA and CDR2 is YSLEER. The CDR3 protein is CASSQDIQGSYEQYF. The CDR3 DNA reads TGCGCCAGCAGCCAAGATATCCAGGGCTCCTACGAGCAGTACTTC.

The chain has TRBV11-2 and TRBJ2-1; 10 nucleotides line up with TRBD2. The germline V gene has CDR1 SGHAT and CDR2 FQNNGV. There are 15 residues in the CDR3. The V segment lost 1 base and the J segment 12 bases; nucleotides outside the gene matches: 9. CDR3 sequence: CASSLVWASGGLQFF. The CDR3 DNA sequence: TGTGCCAGCAGCTTAGTCTGGGCTAGCGGGGGCTTGCAGTTCTTC.

The chain links TRBV11-3 to TRBJ2-7; no clear D gene. Trimming stripped 1 base from V and 3 bases from J, with 7 bases between. This CDR3 contains 13 residues. Germline CDR1 is SGHNT and CDR2 is YENEEA. The CDR3 sequence: CASSLAPSYEQYF. As DNA, the CDR3 is TGTGCCAGCAGCTTAGCTCCCAGCTACGAGCAGTACTTC.

V gene TRBV2 combines with J gene TRBJ1-5, with 11 nucleotides matching TRBD1. CDR3 length equals 15 residues. Trimming cost V 7 bases and J 6 bases; bases outside gene matches: 8. The germline V gene encodes CDR1 SNHLY and CDR2 FYNNEI. The CDR3 sequence: CASNLIGQGAQPQHF. The CDR3 DNA is TGTGCCAGCAATCTGATCGGACAGGGGGCTCAGCCCCAGCATTTT.